This T cell receptor beta chain appears in the sequencing data of a study of blood T cell repertoires in COVID-19. Germline values: CDR1 MNHEY, CDR2 SVGEGT. J was trimmed by 2 bases and V by 0 bases; bases with no gene match: 14. CDR3 size: 19 residues. This table comes from immunoSEQ multiplex PCR, and its TCRdb copy is limited to in-frame clones, with some not included. The data contain fewer than 200,000 clones, about 80% of them singletons. This TCR derives from a woman aged 55-69 years with COVID-19, enrolled during active disease. This chain links TRBV6-2 or TRBV6-3 with TRBJ1-2, with 8 bases that match TRBD1. Material: peripheral blood. The CDR3 coding sequence is TGTGCCAGCAGTTACTCGATAATTGGGGGGACAGGCCTAAACTATGGCTACACCTTC. Translation gives CASSYSIIGGTGLNYGYTF.